This TCR beta chain was found in a study of blood T cells in healthy people across ages (dated by TCRdb to between 2015 and 2017). Context from the whole study: In model experiments, roughly one uniquely barcoded TCR beta cDNA molecule per two T cells was captured by template switching. Donors were grouped into four age groups: young (average about 15 years), middle-aged (39), aged (around 66) and long-lived (over 80). Donors of different ages were randomly distributed across sequencing lanes to avoid experimental bias. For two donors (one aged 18 to 29 and one aged 80 or older), the study analyzed two additional independent replicas of 1 million unique cDNA reads from the same blood draw. To track age-related changes in TCR beta repertoire diversity, the study relied on deep sequencing normalized with unique cDNA molecular identifiers.

Details on this clonotype: Its antigen remains unidentified. Base qualities were left out, and no much larger clone turns up one base away.

Overall study outcomes, separate from this receptor: As age increased, observed TCR beta diversity per million T cells dropped in a roughly linear way, and a significant reduction was already evident by age around 41. Total diversity estimates from one million sequenced T cells were considered lower bounds and underestimates. Because profiling used bulk unsorted PBMCs, naive and antigen-experienced compartments could not be compared conclusively. Because donor CMV infection status was unknown, age-related changes in expanded clonotypes were potentially confounded. There was a strong correlation between observed TCR beta diversity and the percentage of naive T cells measured by flow cytometry. Compared with the aged group, the long-lived group had more naive CD4+ T cells, fewer expanded clones and increased TCR diversity, a pattern suggesting age selection.

Donors were a few dozen systemically healthy Caucasian individuals from Russia aged roughly 6 to 100 years. About 9.1 milliliters of peripheral blood were collected from each donor into EDTA-treated Vacutainer tubes. Ficoll-Paque density-gradient centrifugation was used to isolate PBMCs, with at least 7 million per sample. Total RNA was extracted from PBMCs with Trizol reagent, with at least 5 micrograms obtained per sample. For every donor, an aliquot of PBMCs went through flow cytometry to measure the percentages of naive CD45RAhigh/CD27high T cells. There are 14 amino acids in the CDR3, from cysteine to phenylalanine inclusive. Of all the DNA, just the CDR3 is kept, 42 bases in frame from base 1. From the germline V gene, CDR1 is SNHLY and CDR2 is FYNNEI. Clipping removes 10 bases from V and 2 bases from J, with 2 as the unmatched junction base count. Library prep was done by 5' RACE. The reads were generated on an Illumina HiSeq 2500. A second PCR of 7 to 11 cycles was performed with a sample-barcoded 5' primer and a J-beta primer mix. Each TCR beta cDNA molecule received a unique molecular identifier from a template-switch 5' adaptor carrying 12 random nucleotides. At least 2.5 million CDR3-containing paired-end reads were obtained from each sample. The Mint cDNA synthesis kit, primed by a TRBC-specific oligonucleotide, was used to synthesize first-strand cDNA from all RNA. All cDNA was treated with uracil-DNA glycosylase and then went through a first 18-cycle PCR with the universal primers M1SS and BC2_uni_R. In the paper's pipeline: Normalization of each sample was performed by random selection of 1 million high-quality reads, each carrying a distinct molecular identifier. Reads sharing molecular identifiers were discarded rather than binned into consensus sequences. CDR3 identification, clonotype clustering and error correction used MiTCR with a Q25 quality threshold and the strictest error-elimination algorithm. A nonparametric unseen species model using Euler transformation provided a lower-bound estimate of total TCR beta diversity. TCRdb reprocessed the public reads (quality trimming at Q25 with fastp, clone calling with MiXCR) and kept in-frame beta chains. Every entry covers one CDR3 protein and lists the most common genes and DNA from its rows. The V and J calls shown here were made by TCRdb, not taken from the authors' results. The sample table shows 700,000 to 950,000 distinct CDR3 sequences, and roughly 60% are seen once. Approximately 23% of the sample belongs to the ten largest clones.

The sequencing input was blood. The rearranged segments are TRBV2 and TRBJ2-5; TRBD2 lines up with 15 middle nucleotides. This clonotype was sampled from a man aged 25 to 40 in good health. This receptor carries the CDR3 CATGLAGGQETQYF. The DNA is TGTGCCACCGGACTAGCGGGAGGGCAAGAGACCCAGTACTTC.